The 24 T cell receptor beta chains given below trace back to one sample, sequenced in a study of blood T cell repertoires in COVID-19. The method was immunoSEQ multiplex PCR; TCRdb's version includes in-frame clones alone and lacks a portion of them. The table lists 95,000 or so clones, 84% of them singletons. The specimen was peripheral blood. These receptors were obtained from a human donor in a cohort sampled during active COVID-19.

The chain uses TRBV15 and TRBJ1-5, with TRBD1 matching over 7 bases. Germline CDR1 is LNHNV and CDR2 is YYDKDF (reference sequence). Trimming removed 1 base from V and 0 bases from J; junction bases left unmatched: 6. The length of the CDR3 is 17 residues. The CDR3 loop reads CATSRGQGDYSNQPQHF. DNA for the CDR3: TGTGCCACCAGCAGAGGACAGGGAGATTATAGCAATCAGCCCCAGCATTTT.

This clone was seen more than once but under ten times. V gene TRBV28 combines with J gene TRBJ1-2, with TRBD1 matching 10 bases. The CDR3 runs 14 residues. Losses at the gene ends were 8 bases for V and 8 bases for J; bases not matched to a gene: 11. CDR1 and CDR2 from the germline V gene are MDHEN and SYDVKM. CDR3 in DNA: TGTGCCAGCTTCCCGGGACAGGGGACTGGCGGCTACACCTTC. Amino acid sequence: CASFPGQGTGGYTF.

The V and J genes are TRBV3-1 (or the pseudogene TRBV3-2) and TRBJ1-5, with D possibly being TRBD1 (6 bases). Trimming pared 3 bases from V and 6 bases from J, leaving 18 bases between. Germline CDR1 reads LGHDT; CDR2 reads YNNKEL (reference sequence). The CDR3 sequence is 16 residues long. Here the CDR3 DNA reads TGTGCCAGCAGCCAGTTTACGACAGGTCAAGCTCAGCCCCAGCATTTT. Its protein product is CASSQFTTGQAQPQHF.

The V gene is TRBV7-2, the J gene TRBJ2-2; D possibly corresponds to TRBD1 (6 bases). The germline V and J ends were trimmed by 3 bases and 3 bases, with 14 bases remaining between them. CDR3 length: 16 residues. Per the germline V gene, CDR1 is SGHTA and CDR2 is FQGNSA. The CDR3 spells CASSLTGRSHTGELFF. The CDR3 nucleotides read TGTGCCAGCAGCTTGACAGGCCGTTCGCACACCGGGGAGCTGTTTTTT.

The J gene is TRBJ2-1, the V gene TRBV6-5; 10 bases match TRBD1. CDR3 length equals 15 residues. V lost 7 bases, J lost 5 bases, and 8 bases stayed unmatched. Germline CDR1 and CDR2: MNHEY and SVGAGI. The CDR3 region has the DNA TGTGCCAGCACAGCGCCGGGACAGGGGAACAATGAGCAGTTCTTC. This translates into CASTAPGQGNNEQFF.

The chain recombines TRBV13 with TRBJ2-7, with 8 bases matching TRBD2. CDR1 is PRHDT and CDR2 is FYEKMQ in the germline V gene (reference sequence). The trim removed 5 bases at V and 5 bases at J, leaving 8 bases unmatched. This CDR3 has 14 amino acids. The CDR3 loop is CASSHGTSDDEQYF. The CDR3 DNA reads as TGTGCCAGCAGCCACGGGACTAGTGACGACGAGCAGTACTTC.

J is TRBJ2-1 and V is TRBV19, with TRBD1 identical over 9 bases. Germline V gives CDR1 LNHDA, CDR2 SQIVND (reference sequence). The CDR3 covers 17 residues. The V segment lost 0 bases and the J segment 4 bases; nucleotides outside the gene matches: 7. CDR3 DNA sequence: TGTGCCAGTAGTATAGACCGAGACAGGGGGGCTTACAATGAGCAGTTCTTC. It specifies CASSIDRDRGAYNEQFF.

This clone was counted between two and nine times. The rearrangement links TRBV7-8 to TRBJ2-5; D may be TRBD1 (5 bases). This CDR3 spans 15 amino acids. The V gene's germline CDR1 is SGHVS and CDR2 FQNEAQ. V was pared by 5 bases and J by 1 base, with 14 bases between. DNA for the CDR3: TGTGCCAGCAGCCTGACCCAGGGTTCCCAAGAGACCCAGTACTTC. Amino acids: CASSLTQGSQETQYF. The entire variable domain, with the rest obtained from reference TRBV7-8 and TRBJ2-5, is as follows: GAGVSQSPRYKVAKRGQDVALRCDPISGHVSLFWYQQALGQGPEFLTYFQNEAQLDKSGLPSDRFFAERPEGSVSTLKIQRTQQEDSAVYLCASSLTQGSQETQYFGPGTRLLVL.

This clone was detected a few times. The gene calls are TRBV6-5 and TRBJ1-2; 7 bases line up with TRBD1. The CDR3 length is 14 residues. Germline CDR1 is MNHEY and CDR2 is SVGAGI. The V gene end was trimmed by 6 bases and the J gene end by 7 bases; junction bases not matched to a gene: 11. CDR3 bases: TGTGCCAGCAGCCGGGACAGAAGAAACGTTGGCTACACCTTC. This sequence encodes CASSRDRRNVGYTF.

V is TRBV7-9 and J is TRBJ2-2; D remains unclear. This CDR3 comprises 13 residues. The V and J ends lost 1 base and 5 bases respectively, with 5 bases between them. From germline, CDR1 is SEHNR and CDR2 FQNEAQ (reference sequence). The CDR3 loop is CASSLVRTGELFF. CDR3 coding DNA: TGTGCCAGCAGCTTAGTTCGGACCGGGGAGCTGTTTTTT.

The chain has TRBV5-1 and TRBJ2-7; D is uncertain. Germline V gene data show CDR1 as SGHRS and CDR2 as YFSETQ. V lost 5 bases and J lost 5, with 8 bases in between. The CDR3 is made up of 11 amino acids. CDR3 loop: CASRAYDEQYF. As DNA, the CDR3 is TGCGCCAGCAGAGCTTACGACGAGCAGTACTTC.

This chain connects TRBV28 to TRBJ2-7; 8 nucleotides agree with TRBD1. Germline values: CDR1 MDHEN, CDR2 SYDVKM. The CDR3 spans 15 residues. V gave up 6 bases and J gave up 6 bases; unmatched junction bases: 13. CDR3 in amino acids: CASRTTGGSLGEQYF. The DNA for the CDR3 is TGTGCCAGCAGAACTACAGGGGGAAGTCTTGGCGAGCAGTACTTC.

V and J are TRBV7-6 and TRBJ2-1; 13 bases map to TRBD2. The CDR3 spans 17 residues. V lost 4 bases and J lost 6; bases outside the gene matches: 9. The germline CDR1 and CDR2 sequences are SGHVS and FNYEAQ. The CDR3 here is CASSSRTSGGTFNEQFF. Here the CDR3 DNA reads TGTGCCAGCAGCTCCAGGACTAGCGGGGGCACATTCAATGAGCAGTTCTTC.

This clone was picked up one time. The CDR3 sequence is CAISESKVSSSSTDTQYF. Written as DNA, the CDR3 is TGTGCCATCAGTGAGTCGAAAGTTTCTAGCTCAAGTACAGATACGCAGTATTTT. The chain joins TRBV10-3 to TRBJ2-3, with D perhaps TRBD2 (5 bases). The germline gives CDR1 ENHRY, CDR2 SYGVKD. Trimming left V 0 bases short and J 3 bases short, with 19 bases between. The CDR3 covers 18 residues.

V and J are TRBV2 and TRBJ2-5, with 7 bases fitting TRBD1. Germline CDR1 is SNHLY and CDR2 is FYNNEI. CDR3 size: 15 residues. The junction had 12 bases not matched to a gene; V was cut back by 6 bases and J by 5 bases. The CDR3 loop is CASSRDRATVETQYF. CDR3 DNA sequence: TGTGCCAGCAGCAGAGACAGGGCCACTGTGGAGACCCAGTACTTC. Combining the CDR3 with reference TRBV2 and TRBJ2-5 gives the whole variable domain EPEVTQTPSHQVTQMGQEVILRCVPISNHLYFYWYRQILGQKVEFLVSFYNNEISEKSEIFDDQFSVERPDGSNFTLKIRSTKLEDSAMYFCASSRDRATVETQYFGPGTRLLVL.

The chain links TRBV2 to TRBJ2-1, with 11 bases lining up with TRBD2. V gave up 7 bases and J gave up 5 bases; unmatched junction bases: 7. Germline lookup yields CDR1 SNHLY and CDR2 FYNNEI. CDR3 length: 15 residues. CDR3 loop: CASNPLAGAHNEQFF. The DNA of the CDR3 is TGTGCCAGCAACCCACTAGCGGGGGCCCACAATGAGCAGTTCTTC.

This chain uses TRBV6-5 with TRBJ2-7, with D hard to call. The CDR3 runs to 15 residues. CDR1 and CDR2 (germline): MNHEY, SVGAGI. V dropped 5 bases and J dropped 1 base, with 15 bases sitting between them. For the CDR3, the DNA is TGTGCCAGCAGTCCCATGATACAGATATCCTACGAGCAGTACTTC. Its translation: CASSPMIQISYEQYF.

The gene calls are TRBV19 and TRBJ2-2; TRBD1 might be the D (5 bases). Germline assignment: CDR1 LNHDA and CDR2 SQIVND (reference sequence). This CDR3 has 13 residues. Trimming cost V 9 bases and J 3 bases, with 11 bases left between them. CDR3 nucleotides: TGTGCCAGCAGGGTTCTGGACACCGGGGAGCTGTTTTTT. Residues: CASRVLDTGELFF.

The chain's CDR3 is CASSIGEADTQYF. The DNA of the CDR3 is TGTGCCAGCAGCATAGGAGAAGCAGATACGCAGTATTTT. The J gene is TRBJ2-3, the V gene TRBV11-3; no definite D call. The length of the CDR3 is 13 residues. V was shortened by 5 bases and J by 4 bases, with 10 bases between the two germline ends. Germline loops: CDR1 SGHNT, CDR2 YENEEA.

V and J are TRBV28 and TRBJ2-1; D unresolved. This CDR3 is built from 19 residues. With 6 bases removed from V and 2 bases from J, the gap between germline ends came to 26 bases. CDR1 is MDHEN, CDR2 SYDVKM, per germline. Here the CDR3 DNA reads TGTGCCAGCAGACCAACTCTCGGTAGCAGCGCGCCTACCTACAATGAGCAGTTCTTC. This gives the protein CASRPTLGSSAPTYNEQFF.

This chain uses TRBV15 with TRBJ2-7; possible D gene TRBD2, 5 bases. Trimming shortened V by 0 bases and J by 3 bases, and 12 bases separated the two germline ends. CDR1 LNHNV and CDR2 YYDKDF come from the germline V gene (reference sequence). This CDR3 has 15 amino acids. The CDR3 DNA sequence: TGTGCCACCAGCAGAGACAGCCGAGGGAGCTACGAGCAGTACTTC. Its translation is CATSRDSRGSYEQYF.

The chain combines TRBV7-2 with TRBJ2-1, with D unclear. V was shortened by 4 bases and J by 7 bases, with 11 bases between the two germline ends. Germline CDR1 is SGHTA and CDR2 is FQGNSA. The CDR3 is made up of 13 amino acids. CDR3 DNA: TGTGCCAGCAGCTCTCCCGGGTTGAATGAGCAGTTCTTC. Translating gives CASSSPGLNEQFF.

The chain joins TRBV6-2 or TRBV6-3 to TRBJ2-5; 10 nucleotides agree with TRBD1. The ends lost 4 bases at V and 2 bases at J; junction bases unmatched: 10. CDR3 length: 17 residues. The germline V gene encodes CDR1 MNHEY and CDR2 SVGEGT. The CDR3 sequence is CASSFSPDRGDQETQYF. The CDR3 DNA is TGTGCCAGCAGTTTTTCCCCGGACAGGGGGGATCAAGAGACCCAGTACTTC.

The V gene is TRBV2, the J gene TRBJ1-6; D is uncertain. Germline-derived CDR1 and CDR2 are SNHLY and FYNNEI. This CDR3 is 14 amino acids long. With 8 bases removed from V and 0 bases from J, the gap between germline ends came to 8 bases. The CDR3 here is CASAGLSYNSPLHF. The CDR3 coding sequence is TGTGCCAGCGCCGGACTCTCCTATAATTCACCCCTCCACTTT. Filled out from reference TRBV2 and TRBJ1-6, the complete variable domain reads EPEVTQTPSHQVTQMGQEVILRCVPISNHLYFYWYRQILGQKVEFLVSFYNNEISEKSEIFDDQFSVERPDGSNFTLKIRSTKLEDSAMYFCASAGLSYNSPLHFGNGTRLTVT.